This is a list of T cell receptor beta chains from one sample in a study of spatial heterogeneity in lung cancer. TCRdb reprocessed the 5' RACE reads with MiXCR, giving one entry per CDR3 protein. Of approximately 52,000 distinct CDR3 sequences detected, approximately 5% appear once; the ten largest clones hold 11%. The material was PBMCs, obtained at surgery. These TCRs come from a male donor with early-stage non-small cell lung cancer. Each CDR3 is given with its conserved first and last residue. A D gene is named only where the DNA matches it firmly. Expanded clones get a size class; other rows say once, few or many, or leave the size out.

D	V	size	J	DNA	CDR3
.	TRBV7-2	many	TRBJ1-5	TGTGCCAGCAGCTCGGTGGCCAATCAGCCCCAGCATTTT	CASSSVANQPQHF
.	TRBV3-1	many	TRBJ2-1	TGTGCCAGCAGCCAAGCAGGGGTCAGTGAGCAGTTCTTC	CASSQAGVSEQFF
TRBD1	TRBV25-1	many	TRBJ2-7	TGTGCCAGCAGTGAAGTAGGGGACAGGGGTTACGAGCAGTACTTC	CASSEVGDRGYEQYF
.	TRBV4-3	.	TRBJ2-7	TGCGCCAGCAGCCAAGAGGGGCAGGCTTACGAGCAGTACTTC	CASSQEGQAYEQYF
TRBD2	TRBV10-3	many	TRBJ2-1	TGTGCCATCAGTGAGCCTCCGGGGACTAGCAATTCCCCTAACAATGAGCAGTTCTTC	CAISEPPGTSNSPNNEQFF
TRBD1	TRBV2	many	TRBJ2-7	TGTGCCAGCAGTGCTGCCGGGACAGGGCTCGAGCAGTACTTC	CASSAAGTGLEQYF
.	TRBV5-8	many	TRBJ1-2	TGTGCCAGCAGCTGGTTCCTACCTGGCTACACCTTC	CASSWFLPGYTF
TRBD2	TRBV12-3/TRBV12-4	many	TRBJ2-1	TGTGCCAGCAGTTTGCGAGCGGGAGGTTTCTACAATGAGCAGTTCTTC	CASSLRAGGFYNEQFF
TRBD2	TRBV20-1	many	TRBJ2-7	TGCAGTGCTGCCATTCCGGGACTAGCGGCCTACGAGCAGTACTTC	CSAAIPGLAAYEQYF
.	TRBV7-9	many	TRBJ1-2	TGTGCCAGCAGCCCTAGCGGTTACGGGATGGGCTACACCTTC	CASSPSGYGMGYTF
TRBD2	TRBV12-3/TRBV12-4	few	TRBJ2-1	TGTGCCAGCAGAATAGGGACTAGCGGTTACAATGAGCAGTTCTTC	CASRIGTSGYNEQFF
TRBD2	TRBV5-1	many	TRBJ2-2	TGCGCCAGCAGCTTTATCGGGACTAGCGGGACCACCGGGGAGCTGTTTTTT	CASSFIGTSGTTGELFF
.	TRBV6-5	many	TRBJ1-4	TGTGCCAGCAGTTACTCAGGGTCGGCGCGGGATGAAAAACTGTTTTTT	CASSYSGSARDEKLFF
.	TRBV5-1	many	TRBJ2-3	TGCGCCAGCAGCTTGGAGGCTGCAGATACGCAGTATTTT	CASSLEAADTQYF
.	TRBV27	.	TRBJ2-1	TGTGCCAGCAGTGGCAGGCCCACCCCCTACAATGAGCAGTTCTTC	CASSGRPTPYNEQFF
.	TRBV5-8	many	TRBJ2-1	TGTGCCAGCAGCTTGGGCATCGGAACCTACAATGAGCAGTTCTTC	CASSLGIGTYNEQFF
TRBD2	TRBV13	many	TRBJ2-7	TGTGCCAGCCTCCCGGGGTGCGGGAGGGCCGACGAGCAGTACTTC	CASLPGCGRADEQYF
.	TRBV10-1	many	TRBJ2-2	TGCGCCAGCAGTGAAAGGGACCCCTCGGGCACCGGGGAGCTGTTTTTT	CASSERDPSGTGELFF
TRBD2	TRBV10-3	many	TRBJ2-2	TGTGCCATCAGTGAGAGACTAGCGGGCGGAACCGGGGAGCTGTTTTTT	CAISERLAGGTGELFF
TRBD2	TRBV29-1	.	TRBJ2-1	TGCAGCGTTGGGGGATGGCTAGCGGGTTATAAATCCTACAATGAGCAGTTCTTC	CSVGGWLAGYKSYNEQFF
.	TRBV4-1	many	TRBJ1-6	TGCGCCAGCAGCCAGTCCGGGGCCCTCCACTTT	CASSQSGALHF
.	TRBV5-1	many	TRBJ2-1	TGCGCCAGCAGCTCGAACTGGGGTGGGAGCGGCTCCTACAATGAGCAGTTCTTC	CASSSNWGGSGSYNEQFF
TRBD2	TRBV7-8	medium-sized	TRBJ2-3	TGTGCCAGCAGCCGGACTAGCGGCCACGGGGGTACGCAGTATTTT	CASSRTSGHGGTQYF
.	TRBV7-2	many	TRBJ2-7	TGTGCCAGCAGCTTAGCGGCAGCGGGCCTCTCCTACGAGCAGTACTTC	CASSLAAAGLSYEQYF
TRBD2	TRBV27	many	TRBJ2-5	TGTGCCAGCAGTTTATCGATGGCAGGGAGGGGAGAGACCCAGTACTTC	CASSLSMAGRGETQYF
TRBD1	TRBV20-1	many	TRBJ2-1	TGCAGTGCCCGGACAGGGGCTTACAATGAGCAGTTCTTC	CSARTGAYNEQFF
.	TRBV20-1	many	TRBJ2-3	TGCAGTGCTAGATATCCCCAGCGGAGCACAGATACGCAGTATTTT	CSARYPQRSTDTQYF
TRBD2	TRBV3-1	many	TRBJ2-5	TGTGCCAGCAGCCAAGACGTGGGAGGGGCGGAGACCCAGTACTTC	CASSQDVGGAETQYF
.	TRBV25-1	many	TRBJ2-7	TGTGCCAGCAGGGGGGCAGGGGAGGGCGAGCAGTACTTC	CASRGAGEGEQYF
.	TRBV28	many	TRBJ2-5	TGTGCCAGCAGCACCACGGGTGGCGGGGAGACCCAGTACTTC	CASSTTGGGETQYF
.	TRBV20-1	few	TRBJ2-3	TGCAGTGCTACAACTCGACTAACTTCTAGCACAGATACGCAGTATTTT	CSATTRLTSSTDTQYF
TRBD2	TRBV10-2	many	TRBJ2-7	TGCGCCAGCAGTGAGGTGGAGCGGGAGGTTTACTACGAGCAGTACTTC	CASSEVEREVYYEQYF
.	TRBV3-1	many	TRBJ1-1	TGTGCCAGCAGCCAAGATAGGGGGTTACGGAACACTGAAGCTTTCTTT	CASSQDRGLRNTEAFF
TRBD2	TRBV29-1	many	TRBJ2-7	TGCAGCGTTCGGACTAGCGGGACTTCCCTCAGCTCCTACGAGCAGTACTTC	CSVRTSGTSLSSYEQYF
TRBD1	TRBV5-8	many	TRBJ2-1	TGTGCCAGCAGCCTGACAGGGTTCAATGAGCAGTTCTTC	CASSLTGFNEQFF
.	TRBV10-2	many	TRBJ1-1	TGCGCCAGCAGAGGGATGGTGAACACTGAAGCTTTCTTT	CASRGMVNTEAFF
.	TRBV5-5	many	TRBJ2-3	TGTGCCAGCAGCTGGCAGACCGGGAGAAGTACAGATACGCAGTATTTT	CASSWQTGRSTDTQYF
TRBD1	TRBV20-1	many	TRBJ2-5	TGCAGTGCTAGAGATCCACGGGACAGGGGGCGTGAGACCCAGTACTTC	CSARDPRDRGRETQYF
.	TRBV27	many	TRBJ2-2	TGTGCCACCTTCCGAATGACCGGGAGCGGCACCGGGGAGCTGTTTTTT	CATFRMTGSGTGELFF
.	TRBV20-1	many	TRBJ1-6	TGCAGTGCTAGAGATTTGGGCAGGGCCGGGAATAATTCACCCCTCCACTTT	CSARDLGRAGNNSPLHF
.	TRBV7-9	many	TRBJ1-2	TGTGCCAGCAGCTTACTGGGACCGATCTATGGCTACACCTTC	CASSLLGPIYGYTF
.	TRBV18	many	TRBJ2-2	TGTGCCAGCTCGGAGAGAGGACACGGGGAGCTGTTTTTT	CASSERGHGELFF
.	TRBV30	many	TRBJ2-7	TGTGCCTGGAGTGCCTCCTACGAGCAGTACTTC	CAWSASYEQYF
.	TRBV20-1	few	TRBJ2-7	TGCAGTGCTAGTCAGGGGAGCCACGAGCAGTACTTC	CSASQGSHEQYF
TRBD1	TRBV20-1	many	TRBJ2-7	TGCAGTGCAAACACAGGGGACGCCTACGAGCAGTACTTC	CSANTGDAYEQYF
.	TRBV5-1	many	TRBJ2-1	TGCGCCAGCAGCTTGGGTTCCTTGGACTACAATGAGCAGTTCTTC	CASSLGSLDYNEQFF
TRBD1	TRBV12-3/TRBV12-4	many	TRBJ2-7	TGTGCCAGCAGTCGACAGGGGTACGAGCAGTACTTC	CASSRQGYEQYF
TRBD1	TRBV10-3	many	TRBJ2-7	TGTGCCACCTCTAGTGGACAGGTAAACTCCTACGAGCAGTACTTC	CATSSGQVNSYEQYF
.	TRBV7-8	many	TRBJ1-4	TGTGCCAGCAGCTTAGGAGGGGGAGGCGCTAATGAAAAACTGTTTTTT	CASSLGGGGANEKLFF
.	TRBV27	many	TRBJ2-4	TGTGCCAGCAGCCCCCACGGGGATCCAACAGCCAAAAACATTCAGTACTTC	CASSPHGDPTAKNIQYF
TRBD2	TRBV7-8	many	TRBJ2-1	TGTGCCAGCAGCTTATTTCTAGCGGGAGTTTACAATGAGCAGTTCTTC	CASSLFLAGVYNEQFF
TRBD2	TRBV20-1	many	TRBJ2-5	TGCAGTGCTAGAGATCAAAGAGCGGGAGCGGAGACCCAGTACTTC	CSARDQRAGAETQYF
TRBD1	TRBV6-5	many	TRBJ2-6	TGTGCCAGCAGCTCACAGCCGGGACAGCTTCCACCCTCTGGGGCCAACGTCCTGACTTTC	CASSSQPGQLPPSGANVLTF
.	TRBV7-8	medium-sized	TRBJ2-5	TGTGCCAGCAGCCCCGCCCGTCGGTTGGGAGAGACCCAGTACTTC	CASSPARRLGETQYF